This TCR beta chain was sequenced for a study of OX40 agonist ivuxolimab in advanced cancers. TCRdb keeps only in-frame clones here, not all; method: immunoSEQ multiplex PCR. The data show roughly 20,000 clones, 55% to 75% seen once. Trimming removed 6 bases at V and 3 bases at J, with 18 bases between. Germline V gene lookup returns CDR1 SGHVS and CDR2 FNYEAQ. The CDR3 totals 15 residues. The V gene is TRBV7-6, the J gene TRBJ2-7; D is possibly TRBD1 or TRBD2 (6 bases each). The receptor was derived from an adult with an advanced solid tumor such as melanoma, head and neck, liver or kidney cancer. Sequenced here: CD4+ or CD8+ T cells sorted from blood, sampled in a trial of the OX40 agonist ivuxolimab. CDR3 residues: CASSRGGNPYYEQYF. The CDR3 region has the DNA TGTGCCAGCAGTCGAGGGGGGAACCCCTACTACGAGCAGTACTTC.